The source of this TCR beta chain is a study of cytomegalovirus exposure and HLA in healthy donors. With 5 bases removed from V and 0 bases from J, the gap between germline ends came to 8 bases. CDR1 MNHNY and CDR2 SVGAGI come from the germline V gene (reference sequence). The length of the CDR3 is 13 residues. PCR amplification relied on 60 Vbeta primers (plus 13 Jbeta primers). The data were produced by immunoSEQ multiplex PCR, yet TCRdb's version contains in-frame clones alone and is incomplete. The sample records around 160,000 clones, about four fifths being singletons. The clonotype comes from a male donor in good health and CMV-seropositive. This sequence joins TRBV6-6 and TRBJ2-7; D is uncertain. Material for sequencing was PBMCs. CDR3 sequence reads: CASSSVSSYEQYF. The CDR3 DNA is TGTGCCAGCAGTAGCGTGAGCTCCTACGAGCAGTACTTC.